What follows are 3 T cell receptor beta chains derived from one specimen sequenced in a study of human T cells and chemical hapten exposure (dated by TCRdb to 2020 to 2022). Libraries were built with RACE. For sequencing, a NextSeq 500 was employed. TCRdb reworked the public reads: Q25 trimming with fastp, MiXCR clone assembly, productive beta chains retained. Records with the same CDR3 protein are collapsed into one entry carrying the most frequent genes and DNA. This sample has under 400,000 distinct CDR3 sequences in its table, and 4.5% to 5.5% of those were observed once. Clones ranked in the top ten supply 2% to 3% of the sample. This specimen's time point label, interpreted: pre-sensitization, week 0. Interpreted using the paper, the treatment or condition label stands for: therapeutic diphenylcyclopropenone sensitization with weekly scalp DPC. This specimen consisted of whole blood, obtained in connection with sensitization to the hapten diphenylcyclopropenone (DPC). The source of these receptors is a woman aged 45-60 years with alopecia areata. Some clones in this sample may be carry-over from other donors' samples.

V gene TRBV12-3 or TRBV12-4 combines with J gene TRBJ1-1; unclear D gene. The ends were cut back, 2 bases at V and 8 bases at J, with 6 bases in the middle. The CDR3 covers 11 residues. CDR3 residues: CASSLKREAFF. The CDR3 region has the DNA TGTGCCAGCAGTTTAAAGAGAGAAGCTTTCTTT.

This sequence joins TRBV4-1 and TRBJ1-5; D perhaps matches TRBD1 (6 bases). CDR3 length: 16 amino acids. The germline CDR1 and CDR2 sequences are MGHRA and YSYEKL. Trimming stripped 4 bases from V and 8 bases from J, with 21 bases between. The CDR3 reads CASSPGQRQTVEPQHF. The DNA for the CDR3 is TGCGCCAGCAGCCCTGGACAGAGGCAAACCGTGGAGCCCCAGCATTTT.

The chain's CDR3 is CSVVPKDTDYGYTF. CDR3 nucleotides: TGCAGCGTTGTCCCTAAGGACACCGACTATGGCTACACCTTC. The rearrangement links TRBV29-1 to TRBJ1-2; D is perhaps TRBD1 (5 bases). Germline assignment: CDR1 SQVTM and CDR2 ANQGSEA. The CDR3 consists of 14 residues. Trimming removed 4 bases from V and 3 bases from J, with 15 bases in between.